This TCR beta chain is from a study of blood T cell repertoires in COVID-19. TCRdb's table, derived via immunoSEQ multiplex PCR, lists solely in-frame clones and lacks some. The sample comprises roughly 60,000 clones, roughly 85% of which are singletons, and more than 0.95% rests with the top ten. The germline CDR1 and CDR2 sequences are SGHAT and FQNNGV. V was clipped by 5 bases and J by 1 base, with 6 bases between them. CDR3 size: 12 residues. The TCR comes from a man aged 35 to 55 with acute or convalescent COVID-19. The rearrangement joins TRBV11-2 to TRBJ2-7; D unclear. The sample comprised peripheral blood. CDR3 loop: CASSPASYEQYF. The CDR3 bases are TGTGCCAGCAGCCCAGCGTCCTACGAGCAGTACTTC.